The sequence of this TCR beta chain was determined in a study of tumor and adjacent non-tumor tissue in lung cancer. TCRbeta libraries were built with three rounds of nested PCR, modified from ARM-PCR. TCRdb fed the multiplex PCR reads into MiXCR, producing one record per CDR3 protein. Counted here are 100,000 to 150,000 distinct CDR3 sequences, about 66% occurring once; the ten biggest clones make up 9.5% to 15%. As to this clonotype: Its antigen remains unidentified.

Overall study findings and caveats: Higher tumor TCR diversity was associated with shorter survival.

The CDR3 spans 16 residues. Germline loops: CDR1 MNHNY, CDR2 SVGAGI (reference sequence). With 4 bases removed from V and 2 bases from J, the gap between germline ends came to 17 bases. This sample's RNA came from whole unsorted tissue. The sequenced sample consisted of lung tumor tissue. The chain recombines TRBV6-6 with TRBJ1-1; TRBD1 might be the D (5 bases). The sequence derives from a man aged 25-40 years with non-small cell lung cancer. In nucleotides, the CDR3 is TGTGCCAGCAGTTTCCCCCGGAACAGGAGAAACACTGAAGCTTTCTTT. Amino acids: CASSFPRNRRNTEAFF.